This T cell receptor (beta chain) is drawn from a study of glioma-infiltrating T cells after dendritic cell vaccination. Germline V gene lookup returns CDR1 LGHNA and CDR2 YSLEER. Germline trimming cut 0 bases from V and 12 bases from J; bases unmatched to any gene: 8. The CDR3 is 14 amino acids. Amplification used 60 V beta primers and 13 J beta primers. Profiling relied on immunoSEQ multiplex PCR, and the TCRdb table lists in-frame clones only, not all of them. The sample carries 55,000 to 75,000 clones, just under 85% recorded once. Regarding time point: after dendritic cell vaccination, including at tumor progression/relapse. Selection required adequate fresh-frozen tumor tissue plus more than two years' survival data.

Sequencing was performed on blood, taken after dendritic cell vaccination. This receptor was taken from a human donor with glioblastoma. This rearrangement joins TRBV4-3 to TRBJ2-1, with 7 bases matching TRBD2. The CDR3 loop is CASSQETRRGRQFF. The CDR3 region has the DNA TGCGCCAGCAGCCAAGAAACCAGGCGGGGGAGGCAGTTCTTC.